The 27 T cell receptor beta chains listed next were all sequenced from one sample in a study of blood T cell repertoires in COVID-19. Repertoires were generated with immunoSEQ multiplex PCR, while TCRdb's copy carries only in-frame clones and drops some. This sample carries about 170,000 clones, 82% of them seen once, and the ten largest clones take roughly 6.4%. Sequencing used peripheral blood. The receptors stem from a woman aged 40 to 50 with COVID-19, enrolled during active disease.

CDR3 protein: CASSVGASGGAYEQYF. The CDR3 region has the DNA TGTGCCAGCAGCGTCGGGGCCTCGGGAGGGGCCTACGAGCAGTACTTC. The rearrangement uses TRBV9 and TRBJ2-7; 8 positions agree with TRBD2. Germline CDR1 reads SGDLS; CDR2 reads YYNGEE. The J segment lost 2 bases and the V segment lost 2 bases, leaving 9 bases of the junction unmatched. The CDR3 totals 16 residues.

The chain couples TRBV7-2 to TRBJ2-2; TRBD1 is a possible D gene (6 bases). Looked up from germline, CDR1 is SGHTA and CDR2 is FQGNSA. The CDR3 length is 15 residues. Trimming left V 4 bases short and J 4 bases short, with 13 bases between. The CDR3 region is CASSSGQISTGELFF. The CDR3, as DNA: TGTGCCAGCAGCTCTGGACAGATTTCCACCGGGGAGCTGTTTTTT.

The V and J genes are TRBV5-1 and TRBJ2-7; 15 bases line up with TRBD2. This CDR3 is 18 amino acids long. Per germline, CDR1 SGHRS and CDR2 YFSETQ. The V and J ends lost 3 bases and 0 bases, in that order; junction bases with no gene match: 7. The CDR3 sequence: CASSYFGTSGRSSYEQYF. CDR3 nucleotide sequence: TGCGCCAGCAGCTACTTCGGGACTAGCGGGAGGTCCTCCTACGAGCAGTACTTC.

V is TRBV3-1 (or the pseudogene TRBV3-2) and J is TRBJ2-7; 8 nucleotides agree with TRBD2. Germline loops: CDR1 LGHDT, CDR2 YNNKEL (reference sequence). The CDR3 runs 14 residues. J was trimmed by 2 bases and V by 4 bases; bases with no gene match: 4. The CDR3 sequence is CASSLSGGAYEQYV. The CDR3 DNA reads TGTGCCAGCAGCCTGTCGGGGGGGGCCTACGAGCAGTACGTC.

The V and J genes are TRBV6-6 and TRBJ2-3; D is possibly TRBD2 (6 bases). Germline V gives CDR1 MNHNY, CDR2 SVGAGI (reference sequence). V was clipped by 2 bases and J by 4 bases, with 16 bases between them. The CDR3 is 16 residues long. The CDR3 reads CASSYPPRAGPDTQYF. The DNA of the CDR3 is TGTGCCAGCAGTTACCCACCTCGGGCGGGACCAGATACGCAGTATTTT.

The chain carries TRBV11-1 and TRBJ2-5; D is ambiguous. Germline-derived CDR1 and CDR2 are SGHAT and FQDESV (reference sequence). Trimming took off 1 base at V and 5 bases at J, with 5 bases between the two ends. The CDR3 runs 12 residues. Here the CDR3 reads CASSLVRETQYF. For the CDR3, the DNA is TGTGCCAGCAGCTTAGTCCGGGAGACCCAGTACTTC. Complete variable domain (other parts from reference TRBV11-1 and TRBJ2-5): EAEVAQSPRYKITEKSQAVAFWCDPISGHATLYWYRQILGQGPELLVQFQDESVVDDSQLPKDRFSAERLKGVDSTLKIQPAELGDSAMYLCASSLVRETQYFGPGTRLLVL.

The DNA of the CDR3 is TGTGCCAGCACACTATCACAAACCGGGGAGCTGTTTTTT. Amino acid sequence: CASTLSQTGELFF. The V call is TRBV6-5, the J call TRBJ2-2; D unresolved. CDR1 and CDR2 from the germline V gene are MNHEY and SVGAGI. With 7 bases removed from V and 5 bases from J, the gap between germline ends came to 11 bases. CDR3 length: 13 amino acids.

The rearrangement uses TRBV15 and TRBJ2-1, with a tentative D call TRBD1 (5 bases). Germline V lookup: CDR1 LNHNV, CDR2 YYDKDF (reference sequence). This CDR3 has 15 amino acids. The V end lost 5 bases, the J end lost 8 bases, and 19 bases lay between the germline ends. In nucleotides, the CDR3 is TGTGCCACCAGCGATGGCAGGGATTATCTTGATGAGCAGTTCTTC. It is translated as CATSDGRDYLDEQFF.

The V call is TRBV2, the J call TRBJ2-1; a weak D match, TRBD1 (6 bases). This CDR3 spans 15 amino acids. Deletions cut 3 bases from V and 7 bases from J, with 16 bases between. CDR1 is SNHLY and CDR2 is FYNNEI in the germline V gene. The CDR3 sequence is CASSDHRVMRNEQFF. CDR3 bases: TGTGCCAGCAGTGACCACAGGGTAATGAGGAATGAGCAGTTCTTC.

The V call is TRBV6-5, the J call TRBJ1-4; TRBD1 is a possible D gene (6 bases). The germline V gene has CDR1 MNHEY and CDR2 SVGAGI. Trimming shortened V by 5 bases and J by 8 bases, and 18 bases separated the two germline ends. CDR3 length: 15 residues. CDR3 sequence reads: CASSTSGTLAEKLFF. The CDR3 bases are TGTGCCAGCAGTACCTCAGGGACATTAGCCGAAAAACTGTTTTTT.

CDR3 in amino acids: CASSDRDGNQPQHF. In DNA form, the CDR3 reads TGTGCCAGCAGCGACAGGGACGGCAATCAGCCCCAGCATTTT. This rearrangement joins TRBV9 to TRBJ1-5; D is possibly TRBD1 (6 bases). The CDR3 totals 14 residues. The V gene's germline CDR1 is SGDLS and CDR2 YYNGEE. V was clipped by 3 bases and J by 2 bases, with 9 bases between them.

This rearrangement joins TRBV6-5 to TRBJ1-1; unclear D gene. The CDR3 length is 14 residues. V gave up 6 bases and J gave up 8 bases, with 19 bases separating them. Germline V gene sequence: CDR1 MNHEY, CDR2 SVGAGI. Here the CDR3 DNA reads TGTGCCAGCAGCCAGAGAGGACGGACTACCGAAGCTTTCTTT. It yields the protein CASSQRGRTTEAFF.

This chain uses TRBV6-6 with TRBJ1-4; D may be TRBD1 (5 bases). V lost 6 bases to trimming and J lost 0 bases, with 8 bases between them. Germline V gene data show CDR1 as MNHNY and CDR2 as SVGAGI (reference sequence). The length of the CDR3 is 14 residues. CDR3 nucleotide sequence: TGTGCCAGCAGGCAGGGTACAACTAATGAAAAACTGTTTTTT. This gives the protein CASRQGTTNEKLFF.

This chain connects TRBV9 to TRBJ2-1, with no clear D. Trimming shortened V by 4 bases and J by 9 bases, and 11 bases separated the two germline ends. CDR1 SGDLS and CDR2 YYNGEE come from the germline V gene. This CDR3 contains 12 residues. Here the CDR3 reads CASSSTFSEQFF. Here the CDR3 DNA reads TGTGCCAGCAGCTCCACTTTCTCTGAGCAGTTCTTC.

This clone was detected once. The chain is built from TRBV30 and TRBJ1-2; no reliable D call. Deletions cut 4 bases from V and 4 bases from J, with 13 bases between. CDR1 is GTSNPN and CDR2 is SVGIG in the germline V gene (reference sequence). The CDR3 covers 13 residues. The CDR3 bases are TGTGCCTGGAAAACCGCCGGTGGCTATGGCTACACCTTC. It specifies CAWKTAGGYGYTF.

This rearrangement joins TRBV19 to TRBJ1-4; D uncertain. CDR3 length: 10 residues. Germline V gene data show CDR1 as LNHDA and CDR2 as SQIVND (reference sequence). The V end lost 7 bases, the J end lost 10 bases, and 7 bases lay between the germline ends. The DNA for the CDR3 is TGTGCCAGTAAATCGGGAAAACTGTTTTTT. Translated, it gives CASKSGKLFF. Supplemented by reference TRBV19 and TRBJ1-4, the full variable domain reads DGGITQSPKYLFRKEGQNVTLSCEQNLNHDAMYWYRQDPGQGLRLIYYSQIVNDFQKGDIAEGYSVSREKKESFPLTVTSAQKNPTAFYLCASKSGKLFFGSGTQLSVL.

This clone was found once. The CDR3: CASSTDIFFMNTEAFF. As DNA, the CDR3 is TGTGCCAGCAGCACAGACATTTTTTTCATGAACACTGAAGCTTTCTTT. This chain connects TRBV5-5 to TRBJ1-1; D is unclear. V lost 4 bases, J lost 0 bases, and 16 bases lay in between. This CDR3 contains 16 residues. Germline assignment: CDR1 SGHKS and CDR2 YYEKEE (reference sequence). Based on the CDR3 plus reference TRBV5-5 and TRBJ1-1, the full variable domain is DAGVTQSPTHLIKTRGQQVTLRCSPISGHKSVSWYQQVLGQGPQFIFQYYEKEERGRGNFPDRFSARQFPNYSSELNVNALLLGDSALYLCASSTDIFFMNTEAFFGQGTRLTVV.

The chain combines TRBV2 with TRBJ2-5; tentatively, D is TRBD2 (5 bases). Germline V gene data show CDR1 as SNHLY and CDR2 as FYNNEI. V lost 3 bases and J lost 3, with 14 bases in between. The CDR3 covers 15 residues. CDR3 sequence reads: CASSDAGVGEETQYF. CDR3 bases: TGTGCCAGCAGTGATGCAGGCGTGGGAGAAGAGACCCAGTACTTC.

The gene calls are TRBV9 and TRBJ1-2; 7 bases agree with TRBD1. V trimming: 6 bases; J trimming: 7 bases; junction bases outside the gene matches: 6. CDR3 size: 12 residues. CDR1 SGDLS and CDR2 YYNGEE come from the germline V gene. Here the CDR3 DNA reads TGTGCCAGCATAAGACAGGGTCCTGGCTACACCTTC. Its protein is CASIRQGPGYTF.

This clone was recorded once. The chain links TRBV5-1 to TRBJ2-7; the match to TRBD2 covers 10 bases. The J segment lost 4 bases and the V segment lost 0 bases, leaving 7 bases of the junction unmatched. CDR3 length: 16 amino acids. CDR1 and CDR2 (germline): SGHRS, YFSETQ. In DNA form, the CDR3 reads TGCGCCAGCAGCTTGGGGAGTAGCGGGAGGAGATACGAGCAGTACTTC. It is translated as CASSLGSSGRRYEQYF. Filled out from reference TRBV5-1 and TRBJ2-7, the complete variable domain reads KAGVTQTPRYLIKTRGQQVTLSCSPISGHRSVSWYQQTPGQGLQFLFEYFSETQRNKGNFPGRFSGRQFSNSRSEMNVSTLELGDSALYLCASSLGSSGRRYEQYFGPGTRLTVT.

The chain carries TRBV9 and TRBJ2-7, with 10 nucleotides matching TRBD2. Germline V gene sequence: CDR1 SGDLS, CDR2 YYNGEE. J was trimmed by 3 bases and V by 3 bases; bases with no gene match: 6. This CDR3 is 15 amino acids long. The CDR3 coding sequence is TGTGCCAGCAGCGAGCGGGAGGGCTACGTCTACGAGCAGTACTTC. Residues: CASSEREGYVYEQYF.

The table lists this clone with a few counts. The CDR3 DNA follows: TGTGCCAGCCCCGCGGCAGGGGCAAATTCACCCCTCCACTTT. Protein sequence: CASPAAGANSPLHF. The V and J genes are TRBV21-1 and TRBJ1-6; the table gives TRBD1 as D, unverified against the DNA. TRBV21-1 is assigned pseudogene status. The CDR3 covers 14 residues.

The rearrangement links TRBV11-3 to TRBJ2-7; D might be TRBD1 (5 bases). This CDR3 contains 14 residues. V was shortened by 4 bases and J by 6 bases, with 16 bases between the two germline ends. Germline V gene data show CDR1 as SGHNT and CDR2 as YENEEA. The CDR3 is CASSYRSLGLEQYV. CDR3 DNA sequence: TGTGCCAGCAGCTACAGGTCCCTCGGGCTCGAGCAGTACGTC.

CDR3 sequence reads: CASSLALTSEQETQYF. The CDR3 DNA is TGTGCCAGCAGCTTGGCCCTGACTAGCGAACAAGAGACCCAGTACTTC. The V gene is TRBV5-5, the J gene TRBJ2-5, with 8 bases matching TRBD2. The CDR3 extends over 16 amino acids. The germline CDR1 and CDR2 sequences are SGHKS and YYEKEE (reference sequence). Germline trimming cut 0 bases from V and 2 bases from J; bases unmatched to any gene: 6.

The gene calls are TRBV30 and TRBJ2-1; D may be TRBD1 (6 bases). This CDR3 contains 14 residues. Trimming stripped 5 bases from V and 5 bases from J, with 16 bases between. Germline V gene sequence: CDR1 GTSNPN, CDR2 SVGIG (reference sequence). The DNA of the CDR3 is TGTGCCTGGCGTCCGGCAGGGGAAGACAATGAGCAGTTCTTC. Amino acids: CAWRPAGEDNEQFF.

The chain combines TRBV28 with TRBJ2-1, with 9 bases fitting TRBD2. After removal of 3 bases from V and 9 bases from J, the junction contained 9 bases not matched to a gene. Germline CDR1 and CDR2: MDHEN and SYDVKM. The CDR3 extends over 15 amino acids. CDR3 protein: CASSFRGRASGEQFF. The CDR3 nucleotides are TGTGCCAGCAGTTTCCGCGGGAGGGCCTCCGGTGAGCAGTTCTTC.

The chain links TRBV30 to TRBJ2-3; the match to TRBD2 covers 13 bases. J was trimmed by 3 bases and V by 2 bases; bases with no gene match: 2. The CDR3 has 15 amino acids. Germline V CDR1 and CDR2: GTSNPN, SVGIG (reference sequence). Here the CDR3 DNA reads TGTGCCTGGAGTCCGGGACTAGCGGGAACAGATACGCAGTATTTT. It specifies CAWSPGLAGTDTQYF.